The clone carrying this T cell receptor beta chain has more than one count but fewer than ten. Its antigen is currently unknown. This record comes from a study of cytomegalovirus exposure and HLA in healthy donors. Profiled with immunoSEQ multiplex PCR; TCRdb holds only in-frame clones, not every one. In the table there are about 170,000 clones, around nine tenths of which are singletons. CDR3 length: 12 residues. V lost 2 bases and J 1 base, leaving 3 bases between the germline ends. CDR1 is SGHNT and CDR2 is YYREEE in the germline V gene (reference sequence). General study points: Most TCR sequences proved rare, with some public TCRs found in many donors.

The clonotype was recovered from a young woman in good health and CMV-seropositive. The sample was PBMCs. The chain combines TRBV5-4 with TRBJ2-5, with unresolved D. The CDR3 DNA reads as TGTGCCAGCAGCTTCAGCCAAGAGACCCAGTACTTC. Protein product: CASSFSQETQYF.